Sequencing of this T cell receptor (beta chain) was carried out in a study of T cells in Graves' hyperthyroidism and ophthalmopathy. Study in general: Specimen type is peripheral blood, collected at initial diagnosis prior to any treatment.

The study, taken as a whole, reports: Ophthalmopathy was identified by the model a median approximately 6.9 months ahead of onset.

The length of the CDR3 is 16 residues. Trimming took off 0 bases at V and 4 bases at J, with 16 bases between the two ends. Looked up from germline, CDR1 is SGHTA and CDR2 is FQGNSA. The study excluded patients with uncontrolled infection, other autoimmune disease, pregnancy or lactation. Diagnostic assessment was based on clinical symptoms, serum thyroxine and TRAb, thyroid ultrasound and orbital computed tomography. Authors of the study amplified TCR beta CDR3 regions from RNA transcripts. HTBI primers were the set used in a first-round RT-PCR of the TCR CDR3. One entry per CDR3 protein results from TCRdb running MiXCR on the multiplex PCR reads. The sample carries approximately 490,000 distinct CDR3 sequences, under 25% recorded once. On this clonotype itself: The antigen is unknown.

The TCR comes from a woman in her 70s with Graves' ophthalmopathy. This chain uses TRBV7-2 with TRBJ2-7; D uncertain. The sequencing input was blood. The CDR3 reads CASSLARASQGYEQYF. The CDR3 DNA follows: TGTGCCAGCAGCTTAGCACGGGCCTCCCAAGGTTACGAGCAGTACTTC.